Here is one T cell receptor beta chain with its context. Clinical histories supplied by participants themselves formed the basis of cohort assignment. These data originate in a study of blood T cell repertoires in COVID-19. Study overall: PBMCs, B-cell-depleted T cells, or T cells provided the cDNA or gDNA that made up the material.

With 5 bases removed from V and 2 bases from J, the gap between germline ends came to 13 bases. This CDR3 contains 14 residues. Germline CDR1 is MNHEY and CDR2 is SMNVEV (reference sequence). Using immunoSEQ multiplex PCR, the repertoire was profiled, and TCRdb retains in-frame clones only, with some absent. Among some 180,000 clones, approximately 85% were seen once, and the ten largest hold roughly 6.2%. Source material: PBMCs or T cells enriched from blood (not recorded which). This sequence was found in a man aged 35 to 55 who had recovered from COVID-19. V is TRBV27 and J is TRBJ2-7; D perhaps matches TRBD1 (6 bases). CDR3 sequence reads: CASSPQGIPYEQYF. CDR3 sequence (DNA): TGTGCCAGCAGTCCACAGGGAATACCCTACGAGCAGTACTTC.